A single sample gave rise to the 29 T cell receptor beta chains below, sequenced in a study of OX40 agonist ivuxolimab in advanced cancers. Sequenced by immunoSEQ multiplex PCR; TCRdb stores in-frame clones only, minus some. The table shows about 43,000 clones, with approximately 90% occurring only once. Source: CD4+ or CD8+ T cells sorted from blood, taken in a trial of the OX40 agonist ivuxolimab. The receptors shown here come from an adult with an advanced solid tumor such as melanoma, head and neck, liver or kidney cancer.

This chain links TRBV27 with TRBJ2-7; D unclear. The germline V gene has CDR1 MNHEY and CDR2 SMNVEV (reference sequence). V was trimmed by 3 bases and J by 2 bases, leaving 8 bases between them. The CDR3 is 13 residues long. Here the CDR3 DNA reads TGTGCCAGCAGTTTCCACCCAGCCTACGAGCAGTACTTC. Translation: CASSFHPAYEQYF.

V gene TRBV15 combines with J gene TRBJ2-5; D call uncertain. Germline values: CDR1 LNHNV, CDR2 YYDKDF (reference sequence). V lost 3 bases to trimming and J lost 1 base, with 9 bases between them. The CDR3 is made up of 14 amino acids. The CDR3 DNA is TGTGCCACCAGCAGTGTACACATCCAAGAGACCCAGTACTTC. As protein: CATSSVHIQETQYF.

The chain employs TRBV19 and TRBJ2-2; D is unresolved. The CDR3 runs to 14 residues. Germline CDR1 LNHDA, CDR2 SQIVND (reference sequence). V dropped 0 bases and J dropped 4 bases, with 6 bases sitting between them. The DNA of the CDR3 is TGTGCCAGTAGTATAGATAGGGTCACCGGGGAGCTGTTTTTT. Translation: CASSIDRVTGELFF.

The chain has TRBV28 and TRBJ2-7; D ambiguous. V lost 8 bases and J 0 bases, leaving 5 bases between the germline ends. Germline V gene data show CDR1 as MDHEN and CDR2 as SYDVKM. The CDR3 totals 11 residues. The CDR3 reads CASCDSYEQYF. For the CDR3, the DNA is TGTGCCAGCTGTGACTCCTACGAGCAGTACTTC.

The rearrangement joins TRBV6-5 to TRBJ1-5; 9 bases agree with TRBD1. In germline, CDR1 is MNHEY, CDR2 SVGAGI. The V segment lost 6 bases and the J segment 7 bases; nucleotides outside the gene matches: 7. The CDR3 runs to 14 residues. For the CDR3, the DNA is TGTGCCAGCAGGCTGGACAGGGGTGGACAGCCCCAGCATTTT. This codes for CASRLDRGGQPQHF.

This rearrangement joins TRBV19 to TRBJ2-1, with D perhaps given as TRBD1 or TRBD2 (5 bases each). V dropped 5 bases and J dropped 7 bases, with 21 bases sitting between them. CDR1 and CDR2 from the germline V gene are LNHDA and SQIVND (reference sequence). This CDR3 is 16 amino acids long. CDR3 protein: CASSLYRDAIWNEQFF. For the CDR3, the DNA is TGTGCCAGTAGTCTGTACCGGGACGCCATTTGGAATGAGCAGTTCTTC.

The chain couples TRBV19 to TRBJ1-5, with 10 positions matching TRBD1. The CDR3 is 14 residues long. CDR1 LNHDA and CDR2 SQIVND come from the germline V gene (reference sequence). Germline trimming cut 4 bases from V and 5 bases from J; bases unmatched to any gene: 2. This chain's CDR3 is CASSTGTGDQPQHF. CDR3 coding DNA: TGTGCCAGTAGTACCGGGACAGGGGATCAGCCCCAGCATTTT.

The V and J genes are TRBV2 and TRBJ2-7, with D perhaps given as TRBD1 or TRBD2 (6 bases each). With 0 bases removed from V and 4 bases from J, the gap between germline ends came to 16 bases. The germline CDR1 and CDR2 sequences are SNHLY and FYNNEI. The CDR3 is 16 amino acids. CDR3: CASSEAQGGSFYEQYF. The CDR3 bases are TGTGCCAGCAGTGAAGCGCAAGGGGGGTCCTTTTACGAGCAGTACTTC.

This clone was counted a single time. This chain uses TRBV19 with TRBJ2-7, with D possibly TRBD2 on 5 matching bases. Trimming took off 6 bases at V and 3 bases at J, with 12 bases between the two ends. The CDR3 has 13 residues. Looked up from germline, CDR1 is LNHDA and CDR2 is SQIVND (reference sequence). CDR3 residues: CASSGGLLYEQYF. The CDR3 coding sequence is TGTGCCAGTAGCGGCGGACTCCTCTACGAGCAGTACTTC.

V usage is TRBV7-8 and J usage is TRBJ1-3; D is undetermined. The CDR3 runs 15 residues. CDR1 SGHVS and CDR2 FQNEAQ come from the germline V gene. Trimming left V 0 bases short and J 0 bases short, with 6 bases between. The CDR3 coding sequence is TGTGCCAGCAGCTTAGCGGCAGCCTCTGGAAACACCATATATTTT. It encodes CASSLAAASGNTIYF.

The V call is TRBV6-6, the J call TRBJ1-1, with 9 nucleotides matching TRBD1. The CDR3 has 16 amino acids. V was pared by 4 bases and J by 0 bases, with 6 bases of the junction left unmatched. CDR1 and CDR2 (germline): MNHNY, SVGAGI (reference sequence). This CDR3 is CASSSRDRDMNTEAFF. DNA of the CDR3: TGTGCCAGCAGTTCCCGGGACAGGGACATGAACACTGAAGCTTTCTTT.

This chain uses TRBV5-4 with TRBJ2-7; D not certain. The CDR3 runs 12 residues. V lost 6 bases to trimming and J lost 0 bases, with 7 bases between them. The V gene's germline CDR1 is SGHNT and CDR2 YYREEE (reference sequence). DNA for the CDR3: TGTGCCAGCACCCCATACTCCTACGAGCAGTACTTC. It yields the protein CASTPYSYEQYF.

This sequence joins TRBV11-1 and TRBJ2-1; 10 positions agree with TRBD2. The germline V gene has CDR1 SGHAT and CDR2 FQDESV (reference sequence). This CDR3 is 14 amino acids long. Trimming removed 3 bases from V and 9 bases from J; junction bases left unmatched: 5. The CDR3 sequence is CASSFLAGDTEQFF. As DNA, the CDR3 is TGTGCCAGCAGCTTCCTAGCGGGAGACACTGAGCAGTTCTTC.

The chain uses TRBV14 and TRBJ2-1; 9 positions agree with TRBD2. Germline values: CDR1 SGHDN, CDR2 FVKESK. This CDR3 has 18 residues. Trimming removed 3 bases from V and 0 bases from J; junction bases left unmatched: 9. This CDR3 is CASSQGVASGTSYNEQFF. CDR3 bases: TGTGCCAGCAGCCAGGGGGTAGCTAGCGGGACCTCCTACAATGAGCAGTTCTTC.

This chain connects TRBV5-1 to TRBJ1-2; D perhaps matches TRBD1 (5 bases). The CDR3 runs to 13 residues. V was trimmed by 0 bases and J by 5 bases, leaving 8 bases between them. The V gene's germline CDR1 is SGHRS and CDR2 YFSETQ. CDR3 amino acids: CASSLGQSYGYTF. The CDR3 DNA reads as TGCGCCAGCAGCTTGGGACAGTCATATGGCTACACCTTC. The variable domain in full, with the rest retrieved from reference TRBV5-1 and TRBJ1-2, is KAGVTQTPRYLIKTRGQQVTLSCSPISGHRSVSWYQQTPGQGLQFLFEYFSETQRNKGNFPGRFSGRQFSNSRSEMNVSTLELGDSALYLCASSLGQSYGYTFGSGTRLTVV.

The gene calls are TRBV7-9 and TRBJ2-7; either TRBD1 or TRBD2 may supply D (5 bases each). Trimming left V 11 bases short and J 2 bases short, with 10 bases between. Germline CDR1 and CDR2: SEHNR and FQNEAQ (reference sequence). This CDR3 region has 11 residues. The CDR3 here is CAGGAPYEQYF. The CDR3 bases are TGTGCCGGGGGAGCCCCCTACGAGCAGTACTTC.

The chain links TRBV11-2 to TRBJ1-2; no firm D call. Trimming took 0 bases from V and 3 from J, leaving 8 bases between them. Per germline, CDR1 SGHAT and CDR2 FQNNGV. This CDR3 region has 14 residues. CDR3: CASSLEGMDYGYTF. DNA of the CDR3: TGTGCCAGCAGCTTAGAGGGAATGGACTATGGCTACACCTTC.

The chain couples TRBV27 to TRBJ2-7; 14 nucleotides line up with TRBD2. The length of the CDR3 is 17 residues. Trimming cost V 7 bases and J 3 bases; bases outside gene matches: 11. The germline CDR1 and CDR2 sequences are MNHEY and SMNVEV (reference sequence). The CDR3 nucleotides read TGTGCCAGCAAAGCAGGGACTAGCGGGAGTAATTTCTACGAGCAGTACTTC. Translating gives CASKAGTSGSNFYEQYF.

This clone has just one count. The V and J genes are TRBV27 and TRBJ1-1, with D uncertain. Trimming stripped 6 bases from V and 4 bases from J, with 9 bases between. This CDR3 has 12 amino acids. CDR1 is MNHEY and CDR2 is SMNVEV in the germline V gene (reference sequence). Here the CDR3 DNA reads TGTGCCAGCAGGAACCTCCCCACTGAAGCTTTCTTT. It specifies CASRNLPTEAFF.

The chain recombines TRBV6-5 with TRBJ2-1; 11 bases line up with TRBD2. V shed 7 bases, J shed 6 bases, and the junction held 5 bases outside the gene matches. Looked up from germline, CDR1 is MNHEY and CDR2 is SVGAGI. The CDR3 is made up of 14 amino acids. This chain's CDR3 is CASKSLAGVNEQFF. The CDR3, as DNA: TGTGCCAGCAAATCACTAGCGGGAGTCAATGAGCAGTTCTTC.

The chain recombines TRBV29-1 with TRBJ2-1, with 13 bases fitting TRBD2. This CDR3 spans 13 amino acids. Trimming cost V 4 bases and J 12 bases; bases outside gene matches: 6. Germline V gives CDR1 SQVTM, CDR2 ANQGSEA. The CDR3 reads CSVGTSGREGQFF. CDR3 DNA: TGCAGCGTTGGGACTAGCGGGAGAGAGGGGCAGTTCTTC.

The chain links TRBV6-1 to TRBJ1-1, with D unclear. With 7 bases removed from V and 8 bases from J, the gap between germline ends came to 11 bases. In germline, CDR1 is MNHNS, CDR2 SASEGT. The CDR3 runs 11 residues. CDR3 residues: CASTDMGEAFF. CDR3 sequence (DNA): TGTGCCAGCACCGACATGGGGGAAGCTTTCTTT.

This clone was seen more than once but under ten times. This chain joins TRBV5-1 and TRBJ2-5; 8 bases fit TRBD2. The CDR3 runs to 17 residues. V lost 0 bases, J lost 5 bases, and 12 bases stayed unmatched. Germline loops: CDR1 SGHRS, CDR2 YFSETQ. The CDR3 reads CASSLERGSGKGETQYF. The CDR3 region has the DNA TGCGCCAGCAGCTTGGAAAGGGGTAGCGGGAAGGGGGAGACCCAGTACTTC.

This CDR3 is CASSFRRDTANEQYF. CDR3 nucleotides: TGTGCCAGCAGTTTCCGACGGGACACGGCGAACGAGCAGTACTTC. V usage is TRBV28 and J usage is TRBJ2-7; D might be TRBD1 (6 bases). V was pared by 3 bases and J by 5 bases, with 17 bases between. Per germline, CDR1 MDHEN and CDR2 SYDVKM. The CDR3 sequence is 15 residues long.

V and J are TRBV19 and TRBJ1-2; D perhaps matches TRBD1 (6 bases). V gave up 5 bases and J gave up 0 bases, with 7 bases separating them. Looked up from germline, CDR1 is LNHDA and CDR2 is SQIVND (reference sequence). The CDR3 is 13 residues long. The CDR3 here is CASSGQTNYGYTF. CDR3 in DNA: TGTGCCAGTAGTGGACAGACTAACTATGGCTACACCTTC.

As regards this clone: One end of the junction varies from germline; a read error may be responsible. This rearrangement joins TRBV7-7 to TRBJ2-2, with D perhaps matching TRBD2 (6 bases). The CDR3 contains 12 residues. Germline V gene data show CDR1 as SSHAT and CDR2 as FNYEAQ (reference sequence). CDR3 sequence: CASSTGGGELFF. CDR3 coding DNA: TGTGCTAGCAGCACCGGAGGGGGGGAGCTGTTTTTT.

The genes are TRBV27 and TRBJ2-7, with D possibly being TRBD2 (6 bases). The CDR3 covers 14 residues. V gave up 6 bases and J gave up 5 bases, with 17 bases separating them. Per the germline V gene, CDR1 is MNHEY and CDR2 is SMNVEV (reference sequence). The CDR3 coding sequence is TGTGCCAGCAGGCCTTTAGGGTGGGAGGACGAGCAGTACTTC. Translating it yields CASRPLGWEDEQYF.

The rearrangement uses TRBV28 and TRBJ2-1; TRBD1 aligns across 8 bases. Germline values: CDR1 MDHEN, CDR2 SYDVKM. J was trimmed by 3 bases and V by 8 bases; bases with no gene match: 6. The CDR3 is made up of 14 amino acids. CDR3 residues: CASGTGQDYNEQFF. DNA for the CDR3: TGTGCCAGCGGGACGGGACAGGACTACAATGAGCAGTTCTTC.

The chain carries TRBV28 and TRBJ1-5; possible D gene TRBD1, 5 bases. The length of the CDR3 is 15 residues. Trimming removed 1 base from V and 4 bases from J, with 11 bases in between. CDR1 and CDR2 (germline): MDHEN, SYDVKM. The CDR3 spells CASSLFRETNQPQHF. The CDR3 DNA sequence: TGTGCCAGCAGTTTATTCAGGGAGACAAATCAGCCCCAGCATTTT.